Given below is one T cell receptor beta chain in context. Its antigen is unknown. A much larger clone lies one base from this, so it may be a read error. The germline gives CDR1 MNHNS, CDR2 SASEGT. The CDR3 is 16 amino acids. Trimming took 5 bases from V and 0 from J, leaving 14 bases between them. In the study's own analysis: The study built a papillary thyroid cancer distant-metastasis classifier from CDR3 differences across clinicopathological groups. Using MiXCR, TCRdb re-called clones from the PCR reads. In this record, the V and J calls reflect TCRdb's handling and not the investigators' own analysis. The sample shows around 18,000 clones, around 13% of them seen only once. The sample comes from a study of metastatic and nonmetastatic thyroid tumors. Study in general: Blood and tumor or nodule tissue repertoires from malignant and benign thyroid patients were compared.

None of the patients had undergone any treatment ahead of thyroid surgery. Whole-study results and caveats: Relative to benign nodules, malignant thyroid tumors were reportedly characterized by significantly elevated TCR beta diversity in blood and tumor.

The source of this sequence is a female donor with papillary thyroid cancer or a benign thyroid nodule (not recorded which). Some clones in this sample may be carry-over from other donors' samples. The chain is built from TRBV6-1 and TRBJ2-4; possibly TRBD2 for D (6 bases). Input material: tumor tissue. This CDR3 is CASSFLGGKAKNIQYF. The CDR3 DNA is TGTGCCAGCAGTTTCCTGGGCGGGAAAGCCAAAAACATTCAGTACTTC.